Presented here are 30 T cell receptor beta chains from one specimen sequenced in a study of Ad26.COV2.S vaccination and SARS-CoV-2 variants. Treatment indicated: about 20 received Ad26.COV2.S at low or high dose, single or two shots; a few received placebo; per-sample allocation not given. The samples date from day 63 after the first vaccine or placebo injection. Generated by immunoSEQ multiplex PCR, the TCRdb table keeps only in-frame clones and is missing some. Among over 350,000 clones listed, 88% were seen once. The sample here was peripheral blood, taken in a trial of Ad26.COV2.S vaccine versus placebo. The receptors were sampled from a person aged 18-65 years who received the Ad26.COV2.S COVID-19 vaccine or a placebo.

This sequence joins TRBV19 and TRBJ2-1; TRBD1 matches 11 bases. Germline V gene lookup returns CDR1 LNHDA and CDR2 SQIVND (reference sequence). The CDR3 is 16 amino acids. Losses at the gene ends were 6 bases for V and 2 bases for J; bases not matched to a gene: 6. Here the CDR3 reads CASRVRGQGAYNEQFF. The CDR3, as DNA: TGTGCCAGTAGAGTAAGGGGACAGGGGGCCTACAATGAGCAGTTCTTC.

The chain employs TRBV5-1 and TRBJ1-2; weak D call: TRBD1 (5 bases). The ends were cut back, 4 bases at V and 8 bases at J, with 15 bases in the middle. This CDR3 has 13 residues. The germline V gene has CDR1 SGHRS and CDR2 YFSETQ. CDR3 DNA sequence: TGCGCCAGCAGCCTGGGGGTGGGACCGGGCTACACCTTC. Its protein product is CASSLGVGPGYTF.

The chain carries TRBV2 and TRBJ1-5, with 11 bases lining up with TRBD1. V was clipped by 7 bases and J by 7 bases; unmatched bases: 6. This CDR3 region has 14 residues. Germline lookup yields CDR1 SNHLY and CDR2 FYNNEI. DNA of the CDR3: TGTGCCAGCAAGGGGACAGGGGGTGACCAGCCCCAGCATTTT. It translates to CASKGTGGDQPQHF.

The chain links TRBV3-1 (or the pseudogene TRBV3-2) to TRBJ1-1; the D gene is possibly TRBD1 (6 bases). The CDR3 is 14 residues long. CDR1 LGHDT and CDR2 YNNKEL come from the germline V gene (reference sequence). Trimming removed 1 base from V and 6 bases from J, with 12 bases in between. Here the CDR3 DNA reads TGTGCCAGCAGCCAAGGAACAGGGTCATCTGAAGCTTTCTTT. The encoded protein is CASSQGTGSSEAFF.

V and J are TRBV6-2 or TRBV6-3 and TRBJ2-5; D is unclear. Trimming removed 4 bases at V and 8 bases at J, with 14 bases between. The length of the CDR3 is 13 residues. Per germline, CDR1 MNHEY and CDR2 SVGEGT. CDR3 amino acids: CASSLGSHETQYF. The CDR3 DNA is TGTGCCAGCAGTTTAGGCAGCCATGAAACCCAGTACTTC.

The J gene is TRBJ2-3, the V gene TRBV5-1; D gene unclear. Germline CDR1 SGHRS, CDR2 YFSETQ. This CDR3 is 16 amino acids long. With 2 bases removed from V and 1 base from J, the gap between germline ends came to 14 bases. CDR3 bases: TGCGCCAGCAGCTTCCAGTGGGGTTCCGGCACAGATACGCAGTATTTT. Residues: CASSFQWGSGTDTQYF.

CDR3 region: CASSPGQSYEQYF. The CDR3 DNA reads TGCGCCAGCAGCCCGGGACAGTCCTACGAGCAGTACTTC. The gene calls are TRBV5-1 and TRBJ2-7; 7 bases are a match to TRBD1. CDR1 is SGHRS and CDR2 is YFSETQ in the germline V gene. There are 13 residues in the CDR3. After removal of 4 bases from V and 1 base from J, the junction contained 2 bases not matched to a gene.

This chain connects TRBV2 to TRBJ2-1; 8 bases line up with TRBD2. Per germline, CDR1 SNHLY and CDR2 FYNNEI. The CDR3 covers 13 residues. Trimming at V came to 1 base and at J to 10 bases, leaving 3 bases not matched to a gene. The CDR3 nucleotides are TGTGCCAGCAGTGAAGTTCGGGAGGGGGAGCAGTTCTTC. Its protein is CASSEVREGEQFF. The full variable domain, its missing parts supplied by reference TRBV2 and TRBJ2-1, is EPEVTQTPSHQVTQMGQEVILRCVPISNHLYFYWYRQILGQKVEFLVSFYNNEISEKSEIFDDQFSVERPDGSNFTLKIRSTKLEDSAMYFCASSEVREGEQFFGPGTRLTVL.

The chain combines TRBV19 with TRBJ1-1; no reliable D call. This CDR3 is built from 14 residues. Germline CDR1 LNHDA, CDR2 SQIVND (reference sequence). The V gene lost 8 bases and the J gene lost 4 bases, with 17 bases spanning the gap. Here the CDR3 reads CASGGVRMSTEAFF. The CDR3 DNA reads TGTGCCAGTGGCGGGGTTCGGATGAGCACTGAAGCTTTCTTT.

The rearrangement links TRBV6-2 or TRBV6-3 to TRBJ1-5; D gene uncertain. Trimming took off 5 bases at V and 0 bases at J, with 14 bases between the two ends. Germline V gene data show CDR1 as MNHEY and CDR2 as SVGEGT. The CDR3 sequence is 16 residues long. CDR3 nucleotide sequence: TGTGCCAGCAGTCGACTGGTAGATAATAGCAATCAGCCCCAGCATTTT. Translating gives CASSRLVDNSNQPQHF.

The chain combines TRBV4-1 with TRBJ2-7; 9 bases are a match to TRBD1. The CDR3 loop spans 16 amino acids. Germline lookup yields CDR1 MGHRA and CDR2 YSYEKL. Trimming cost V 1 base and J 2 bases; bases outside gene matches: 6. The CDR3 bases are TGCGCCAGCAGCCAAGTGGGACAGGGCAGGACCTACGAGCAGTACTTC. This translates into CASSQVGQGRTYEQYF.

The rearrangement joins TRBV7-9 to TRBJ2-4, with D unclear. The CDR3 covers 15 residues. In germline, CDR1 is SEHNR, CDR2 FQNEAQ (reference sequence). Trimming pared 5 bases from V and 7 bases from J, leaving 18 bases between. The CDR3 sequence: CASSRTSGLGNIQYF. CDR3 bases: TGTGCCAGCAGCAGGACCTCTGGGTTAGGGAACATTCAGTACTTC.

This chain links TRBV5-1 with TRBJ2-1; no reliable D call. The V end lost 0 bases, the J end lost 8 bases, and 6 bases lay between the germline ends. There are 12 residues in the CDR3. The germline gives CDR1 SGHRS, CDR2 YFSETQ. The CDR3 DNA reads TGCGCCAGCAGCTTGGAAGGGCATGAGCAGTTCTTC. Amino acids: CASSLEGHEQFF.

The V call is TRBV30, the J call TRBJ1-6, with D possibly being TRBD1 (5 bases). The V end lost 2 bases, the J end lost 8 bases, and 10 bases lay between the germline ends. Germline V lookup: CDR1 GTSNPN, CDR2 SVGIG (reference sequence). The CDR3 is made up of 13 amino acids. The CDR3 bases are TGTGCCTGGAGTAGCCAGGGCGATTCACCCCTCCACTTT. Protein product: CAWSSQGDSPLHF.

The chain is built from TRBV11-3 and TRBJ2-3; a weak D match, TRBD1 (6 bases). The CDR3 extends over 14 amino acids. CDR1 and CDR2 (germline): SGHNT, YENEEA. V lost 5 bases and J 2 bases, leaving 11 bases between the germline ends. CDR3 sequence (DNA): TGTGCCAGCAGCCCGGACAGAAACACAGATACGCAGTATTTT. It is translated as CASSPDRNTDTQYF.

This clone has only a few counts. The chain carries TRBV5-1 and TRBJ1-2, with TRBD1 matching 8 bases. The length of the CDR3 is 14 residues. V lost 6 bases to trimming and J lost 3 bases; unmatched junction nucleotides: 7. The germline V gene has CDR1 SGHRS and CDR2 YFSETQ. CDR3 DNA sequence: TGCGCCAGCAACCGAGGACAGGGCGACTATGGCTACACCTTC. Encoded protein: CASNRGQGDYGYTF.

This sequence joins TRBV7-9 and TRBJ2-5; 10 bases agree with TRBD2. J gave up 0 bases and V 4 bases, and 2 bases lay outside the gene matches. Germline CDR1 is SEHNR and CDR2 is FQNEAQ (reference sequence). The CDR3 loop spans 15 amino acids. This chain's CDR3 is CASSYSGGYQETQYF. The CDR3 DNA reads TGTGCCAGCAGCTATAGCGGGGGGTACCAAGAGACCCAGTACTTC.

The chain joins TRBV11-1 to TRBJ1-2; tentative D call: TRBD1 (6 bases). The CDR3 has 15 residues. Germline V CDR1 and CDR2: SGHAT, FQDESV (reference sequence). Trimming removed 1 base at V and 4 bases at J, with 13 bases between. In DNA, the CDR3 is TGTGCCAGCAGCTTAGGTGGGGGCCAGAGCTATGGCTACACCTTC. Its protein is CASSLGGGQSYGYTF.

The V gene is TRBV2, the J gene TRBJ1-2; D not certain. This CDR3 has 15 residues. The germline gives CDR1 SNHLY, CDR2 FYNNEI. V gave up 6 bases and J gave up 3 bases, with 17 bases separating them. The CDR3 region is CASRTNGGDYYGYTF. The CDR3 bases are TGTGCCAGCAGGACTAATGGCGGGGATTACTATGGCTACACCTTC. The whole variable domain, remainder taken from reference TRBV2 and TRBJ1-2, is EPEVTQTPSHQVTQMGQEVILRCVPISNHLYFYWYRQILGQKVEFLVSFYNNEISEKSEIFDDQFSVERPDGSNFTLKIRSTKLEDSAMYFCASRTNGGDYYGYTFGSGTRLTVV.

V gene TRBV7-8 combines with J gene TRBJ1-2; 11 bases map to TRBD1. This CDR3 is built from 16 residues. CDR1 SGHVS and CDR2 FQNEAQ come from the germline V gene. V lost 5 bases and J lost 2; bases outside the gene matches: 7. The CDR3 here is CASSRGGQGVNYGYTF. The CDR3 DNA follows: TGTGCCAGCAGCCGAGGGGGACAGGGGGTAAACTATGGCTACACCTTC.

The chain carries TRBV4-3 and TRBJ1-1; no clear D gene. V lost 0 bases, J lost 1 base, and 9 bases lay in between. Germline CDR1 and CDR2: LGHNA and YSLEER. CDR3 size: 15 residues. CDR3 in amino acids: CASSQDMGKNTEAFF. CDR3 sequence (DNA): TGCGCCAGCAGCCAAGACATGGGAAAGAACACTGAAGCTTTCTTT.

The gene calls are TRBV7-9 and TRBJ1-1, with D uncertain. Germline assignment: CDR1 SEHNR and CDR2 FQNEAQ (reference sequence). The CDR3 extends over 15 amino acids. V lost 4 bases and J lost 0, with 12 bases in between. The CDR3 loop is CASSSDGFMNTEAFF. DNA of the CDR3: TGTGCCAGCAGCTCCGACGGCTTCATGAACACTGAAGCTTTCTTT.

This chain joins TRBV19 and TRBJ2-5; 7 positions match TRBD1. Looked up from germline, CDR1 is LNHDA and CDR2 is SQIVND (reference sequence). J gave up 2 bases and V 7 bases, and 10 bases lay outside the gene matches. The CDR3 totals 15 residues. CDR3 DNA: TGTGCCAGTACCCCCGGGACAGAGCTACAAGAGACCCAGTACTTC. It specifies CASTPGTELQETQYF.

The rearrangement joins TRBV19 to TRBJ1-2, with 9 bases lining up with TRBD1. Trimming cost V 6 bases and J 2 bases; bases outside gene matches: 7. The CDR3 has 15 amino acids. CDR1 LNHDA and CDR2 SQIVND come from the germline V gene (reference sequence). The DNA of the CDR3 is TGTGCCAGTAGCCAATCCGGACAGGGGAACTATGGCTACACCTTC. This translates into CASSQSGQGNYGYTF.

The V call is TRBV9, the J call TRBJ1-3; possibly TRBD1 for D (5 bases). CDR3 length equals 17 residues. Per germline, CDR1 SGDLS and CDR2 YYNGEE. Between the trimmed V and J ends, which lost 0 bases and 4 bases, there was a span of 17 bases. The DNA for the CDR3 is TGTGCCAGCAGCGTAGGAGTTACGGGGCTAGCAGGAAACACCATATATTTT. As protein: CASSVGVTGLAGNTIYF.

The chain links TRBV7-2 to TRBJ2-5; 9 positions agree with TRBD2. J gave up 5 bases and V 8 bases, and 9 bases lay outside the gene matches. CDR3 length equals 14 residues. Germline V gene lookup returns CDR1 SGHTA and CDR2 FQGNSA. CDR3 in amino acids: CASRPSGVVETQYF. DNA for the CDR3: TGTGCCAGCCGACCTAGCGGGGTCGTTGAGACCCAGTACTTC.

The chain recombines TRBV27 with TRBJ2-7; 9 bases line up with TRBD1. CDR1 is MNHEY, CDR2 SMNVEV, per germline (reference sequence). This CDR3 has 15 amino acids. V shed 2 bases and J 3 bases; nucleotides not matched to a gene: 5. For the CDR3, the DNA is TGTGCCAGCAGTTTACAACAGGGGGCCTACTACGAGCAGTACTTC. Translation gives CASSLQQGAYYEQYF.

The chain recombines TRBV5-4 with TRBJ1-6; no reliable D call. The CDR3 is 12 residues long. V was shortened by 9 bases and J by 4 bases, with 8 bases between the two germline ends. Per the germline V gene, CDR1 is SGHNT and CDR2 is YYREEE (reference sequence). This chain's CDR3 is CATYSYNSPLHF. DNA of the CDR3: TGTGCCACGTACAGTTATAATTCACCCCTCCACTTT. Combining the CDR3 with reference TRBV5-4 and TRBJ1-6 gives the whole variable domain ETGVTQSPTHLIKTRGQQVTLRCSSQSGHNTVSWYQQALGQGPQFIFQYYREEENGRGNFPPRFSGLQFPNYSSELNVNALELDDSALYLCATYSYNSPLHFGNGTRLTVT.

V usage is TRBV30 and J usage is TRBJ1-6, with D unresolved. This CDR3 comprises 13 residues. V lost 2 bases, J lost 4 bases, and 6 bases lay in between. Germline lookup yields CDR1 GTSNPN and CDR2 SVGIG (reference sequence). The CDR3 sequence: CAWSTEYNSPLHF. The CDR3 DNA sequence: TGTGCCTGGAGTACCGAATATAATTCACCCCTCCACTTT.

With regard to this clone: A junction boundary mismatches the germline segment, possibly from a read error. V and J are TRBV5-6 and TRBJ2-3, with D tentatively TRBD1 or TRBD2 (6 bases each). The CDR3 extends over 16 amino acids. CDR1 and CDR2 from the germline V gene are SGHDT and YYEEEE. CDR3 coding DNA: TGTGCCAGCACCTTGGGGATAGGGGGGAGCACAGATACGCAGTATTTT. Translating gives CASTLGIGGSTDTQYF. Full variable domain (missing parts from reference TRBV5-6 and TRBJ2-3): DAGVTQSPTHLIKTRGQQVTLRCSPKSGHDTVSWYQQALGQGPQFIFQYYEEEERQRGNFPDRFSGHQFPNYSSELNVNALLLGDSALYLCASTLGIGGSTDTQYFGPGTRLTVL.